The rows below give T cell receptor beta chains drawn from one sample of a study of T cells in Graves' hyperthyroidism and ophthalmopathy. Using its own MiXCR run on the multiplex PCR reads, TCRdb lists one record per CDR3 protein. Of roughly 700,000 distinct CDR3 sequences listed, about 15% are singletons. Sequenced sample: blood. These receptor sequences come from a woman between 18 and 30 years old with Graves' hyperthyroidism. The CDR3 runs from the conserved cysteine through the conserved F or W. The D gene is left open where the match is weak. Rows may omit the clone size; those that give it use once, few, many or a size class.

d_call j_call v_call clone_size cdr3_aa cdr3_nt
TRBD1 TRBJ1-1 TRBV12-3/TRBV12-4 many CASSPRQGGTEAFF TGTGCCAGCAGCCCCCGACAGGGAGGCACTGAAGCTTTCTTT
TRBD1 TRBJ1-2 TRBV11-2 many CASSHTGGIYGYTF TGTGCCAGCAGCCACACAGGGGGCATCTATGGCTACACCTTC
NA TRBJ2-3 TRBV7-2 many CASTDFGTRTDTQYF TGTGCCAGCACCGACTTCGGGACTCGCACAGATACGCAGTATTTT
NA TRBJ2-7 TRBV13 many CASSSQPGVGGYEQYF TGTGCCAGCAGTTCTCAGCCCGGGGTAGGGGGATACGAGCAGTACTTC
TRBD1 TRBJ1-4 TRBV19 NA CATQPQGAANEKLFF TGTGCCACTCAACCACAGGGGGCGGCTAATGAAAAACTGTTTTTT
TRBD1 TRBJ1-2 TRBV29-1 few CSAFGTGDYGYTF TGCAGCGCCTTCGGGACAGGGGACTATGGCTACACCTTC
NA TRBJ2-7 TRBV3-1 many CASSQGLRDNYEQYF TGTGCCAGCAGCCAAGGGTTACGGGACAATTACGAGCAGTACTTC
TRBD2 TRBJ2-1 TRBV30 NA CAWGGVSEQFF TGTGCCTGGGGGGGGGTCAGTGAGCAGTTCTTC
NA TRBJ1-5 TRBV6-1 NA CASSEEGLRIGQPQHF TGTGCCAGCAGTGAAGAGGGACTTCGGATCGGGCAGCCCCAGCATTTT
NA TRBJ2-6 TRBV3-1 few CASSQGLGIYSGANVLTF TGTGCCAGCAGCCAAGGTCTAGGAATATACTCTGGGGCCAACGTCCTGACTTTC
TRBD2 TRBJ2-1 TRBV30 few CAWSVRREGGPYYNEQFF TGTGCCTGGAGTGTACGGCGGGAGGGCGGACCGTACTACAATGAGCAGTTCTTC
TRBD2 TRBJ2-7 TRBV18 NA CASSPPGTSGTYEQYF TGTGCCAGCTCACCACCGGGGACTAGCGGGACCTACGAGCAGTACTTC
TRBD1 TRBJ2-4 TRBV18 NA CASSPRTGSTKNIQYF TGTGCCAGCTCACCACGGACAGGGTCGACCAAAAACATTCAGTACTTC
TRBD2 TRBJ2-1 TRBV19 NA CASSRGGTSGSVKYNEQFF TGTGCCAGTAGTAGGGGGGGGACTAGCGGGAGCGTTAAGTACAATGAGCAGTTCTTC
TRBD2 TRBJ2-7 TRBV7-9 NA CASSAPSGLGGLSEQYF TGTGCCAGCAGCGCCCCCTCGGGACTAGGGGGGTTATCGGAGCAGTACTTC
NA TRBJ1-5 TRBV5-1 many CASSLVSGSNQPQHF TGCGCCAGCAGCTTGGTTTCAGGTAGCAATCAGCCCCAGCATTTT
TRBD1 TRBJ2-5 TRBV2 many CASLRGMEETQYF TGTGCCAGCCTCAGGGGGATGGAAGAGACCCAGTACTTC
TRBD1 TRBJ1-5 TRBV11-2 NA CASSFPGQGLSDQPQHF TGTGCCAGCAGCTTCCCGGGACAGGGGTTATCGGACCAGCCCCAGCATTTT
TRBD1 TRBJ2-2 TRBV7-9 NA CASSLPGQSTGELFF TGTGCCAGCAGCCTCCCGGGACAGAGCACCGGGGAGCTGTTTTTT
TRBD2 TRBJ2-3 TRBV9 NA CASSPWTSGGLSTDTQYF TGTGCCAGCAGCCCCTGGACTAGCGGAGGCCTTAGCACAGATACGCAGTATTTT
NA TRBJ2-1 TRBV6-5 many CASSYALGVDPRDEQFF TGTGCCAGCAGTTACGCCCTAGGGGTCGATCCTAGGGATGAGCAGTTCTTC
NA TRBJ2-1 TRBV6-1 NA CASVRLLLRTGYNEQFF TGTGCCAGCGTGCGCCTACTGCTACGGACTGGCTACAATGAGCAGTTCTTC
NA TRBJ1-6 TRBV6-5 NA CASSSVGRTMVGDSPLHF TGTGCCAGCAGTTCTGTCGGCAGGACTATGGTAGGGGATTCACCCCTCCACTTT
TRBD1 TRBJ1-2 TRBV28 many CASNLSGGGYGYTF TGTGCCAGCAATTTGTCAGGGGGTGGCTATGGCTACACCTTC
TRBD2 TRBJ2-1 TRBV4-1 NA CASSQEIAGGGEQFF TGCGCCAGCAGCCAAGAAATAGCGGGAGGGGGGGAGCAGTTCTTC
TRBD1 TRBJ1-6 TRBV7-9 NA CASTTTTGPNSPLHF TGTGCCAGCACCACTACGACAGGGCCTAATTCACCCCTCCACTTT
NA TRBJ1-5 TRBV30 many CAWSAGALGQPQHF TGTGCCTGGAGTGCAGGGGCCCTTGGTCAGCCCCAGCATTTT
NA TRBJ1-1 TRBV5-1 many CASSLGQISEAFF TGCGCCAGCAGCTTGGGACAAATCTCCGAAGCTTTCTTT
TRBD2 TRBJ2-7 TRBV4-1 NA CASSQDGAGGPYEQYF TGCGCCAGCAGCCAAGATGGAGCGGGAGGACCCTACGAGCAGTACTTC
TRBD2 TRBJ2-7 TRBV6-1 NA CASSEAGLAFYEQYF TGTGCCAGCAGTGAAGCGGGACTAGCGTTCTACGAGCAGTACTTC
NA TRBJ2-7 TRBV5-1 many CASSLDRSTYEQYF TGCGCCAGCAGCTTGGACAGGTCCACTTACGAGCAGTACTTC
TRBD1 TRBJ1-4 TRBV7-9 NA CASSYPGTGPFNEKLFF TGTGCCAGCAGCTACCCCGGGACAGGGCCCTTTAATGAAAAACTGTTTTTT
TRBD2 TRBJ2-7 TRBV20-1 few CSARVSGTSGRSNTLSSYEQYF TGCAGTGCTAGGGTTTCCGGGACTAGCGGGAGAAGCAACACTCTTAGCTCCTACGAGCAGTACTTC
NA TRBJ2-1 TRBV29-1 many CSVEGPSWHNEQFF TGCAGCGTTGAGGGCCCGAGTTGGCACAATGAGCAGTTCTTC
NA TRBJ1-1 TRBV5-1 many CASTQSGRMNTEAFF TGCGCCAGCACCCAATCCGGACGGATGAACACTGAAGCTTTCTTT
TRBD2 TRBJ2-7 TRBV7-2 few CASTPGGALNEQYF TGTGCCAGCACCCCCGGGGGGGCGTTAAACGAGCAGTACTTC
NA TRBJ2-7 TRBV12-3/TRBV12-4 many CASSTRDPYEQYF TGTGCCAGCAGTACCCGGGACCCCTACGAGCAGTACTTC
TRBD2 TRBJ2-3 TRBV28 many CASSEAGGPTDTQYF TGTGCCAGCAGTGAGGCGGGAGGGCCAACAGATACGCAGTATTTT
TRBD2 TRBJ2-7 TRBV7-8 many CASSLGGGAPASYEQYF TGTGCCAGCAGCTTAGGGGGAGGGGCCCCGGCTTCCTACGAGCAGTACTTC
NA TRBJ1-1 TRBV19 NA CASRGSGTMNTEAFF TGTGCCAGTAGGGGGTCAGGGACGATGAACACTGAAGCTTTCTTT
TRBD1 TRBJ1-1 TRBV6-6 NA CASSYSRRIGGGGQGAFF TGTGCCAGCAGTTACTCCAGAAGGATTGGGGGCGGGGGACAGGGGGCTTTCTTT
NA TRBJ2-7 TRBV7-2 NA CASSPPPQGTYEQYF TGTGCCAGCAGCCCGCCGCCCCAGGGGACCTACGAGCAGTACTTC
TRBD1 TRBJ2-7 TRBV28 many CASTFPAGTANEQYF TGTGCCAGCACCTTTCCCGCCGGGACAGCTAACGAGCAGTACTTC
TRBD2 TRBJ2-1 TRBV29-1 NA CSATRLAGGQWEQFF TGCAGCGCCACGAGATTAGCGGGAGGGCAGTGGGAGCAGTTCTTC
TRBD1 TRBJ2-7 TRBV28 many CASSSSLPRQGLSYEQYF TGTGCCAGCAGTTCCAGCCTTCCACGACAGGGTCTGTCCTACGAGCAGTACTTC
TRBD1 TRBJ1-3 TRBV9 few CASSASGTDGNTIYF TGTGCCAGCAGCGCGTCCGGGACAGATGGAAACACCATATATTTT
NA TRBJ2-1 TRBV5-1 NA CASSLYPPYGGTSYNEQFF TGCGCCAGCAGCTTGTATCCCCCCTACGGGGGAACTTCCTACAATGAGCAGTTCTTC
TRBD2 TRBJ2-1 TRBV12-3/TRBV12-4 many CASSYLLAGGNNEQFF TGTGCCAGCAGCTACTTACTAGCGGGGGGGAACAATGAGCAGTTCTTC
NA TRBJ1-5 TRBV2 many CASRGEQGQPQHF TGTGCCAGCAGGGGGGAACAGGGACAGCCCCAGCATTTT
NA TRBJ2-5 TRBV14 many CASSQEGRTQLGETQYF TGTGCCAGCAGCCAAGAGGGCAGAACTCAACTGGGAGAGACCCAGTACTTC
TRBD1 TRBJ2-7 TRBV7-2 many CASSAWTGRSYEQYF TGTGCCAGCAGCGCCTGGACAGGGAGATCCTACGAGCAGTACTTC
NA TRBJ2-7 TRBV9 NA CASSAQGSGEQYF TGTGCCAGCAGCGCCCAGGGCTCAGGGGAGCAGTACTTC
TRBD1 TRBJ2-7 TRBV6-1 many CASSARDRGGYEQYF TGTGCCAGCAGTGCTAGGGACAGGGGCGGCTACGAGCAGTACTTC
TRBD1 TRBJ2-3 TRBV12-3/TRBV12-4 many CASSLPLTGGATDTQYF TGTGCCAGCAGTTTACCCCTGACAGGGGGAGCCACAGATACGCAGTATTTT
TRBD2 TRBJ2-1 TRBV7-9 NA CASSQAASGRGGEQFF TGTGCCAGCAGCCAAGCGGCTAGCGGGAGGGGTGGTGAGCAGTTCTTC